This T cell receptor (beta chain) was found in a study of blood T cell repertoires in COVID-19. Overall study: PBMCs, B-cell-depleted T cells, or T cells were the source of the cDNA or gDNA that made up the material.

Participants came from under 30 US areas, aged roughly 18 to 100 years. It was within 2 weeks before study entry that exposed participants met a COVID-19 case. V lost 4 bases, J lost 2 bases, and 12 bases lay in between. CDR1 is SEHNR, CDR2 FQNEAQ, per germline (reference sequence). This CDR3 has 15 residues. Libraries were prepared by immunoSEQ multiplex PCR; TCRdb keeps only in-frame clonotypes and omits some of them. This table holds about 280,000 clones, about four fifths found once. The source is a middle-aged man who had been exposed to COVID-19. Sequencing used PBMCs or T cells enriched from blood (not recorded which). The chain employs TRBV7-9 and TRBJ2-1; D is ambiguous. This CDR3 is CASSSYHTAYNEQFF. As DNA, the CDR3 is TGTGCCAGCAGCTCCTATCATACGGCCTACAATGAGCAGTTCTTC.